The 5 T cell receptor beta chains listed next were all sequenced from one sample in a study of T-cell reconstitution after alpha-beta-depleted transplantation in children. Library preparation (for TCRbeta) was performed with unique molecular identifiers. TCRdb independently ran MiXCR on the PCR reads; one entry per CDR3 protein. This table holds roughly 610,000 distinct CDR3 sequences, roughly 10% found once. The sequencing used PBMCs from the stem cell graft donor, collected from the stem cell graft. The receptors stem from a human donor who donated a stem cell graft to a child with acute myeloid leukemia.

J is TRBJ1-1 and V is TRBV7-6; D is unclear. From germline, CDR1 is SGHVS and CDR2 FNYEAQ. The CDR3 is 16 residues long. V was pared by 3 bases and J by 2 bases, with 16 bases between. The CDR3 loop reads CASSLRGPPQNTEAFF. DNA for the CDR3: TGTGCCAGCAGCTTGAGAGGGCCCCCCCAAAACACTGAAGCTTTCTTT.

This clonotype was seen a few times. V usage is TRBV15 and J usage is TRBJ1-4; tentative D call: TRBD1 (5 bases). The CDR3 totals 16 residues. In germline, CDR1 is LNHNV, CDR2 YYDKDF (reference sequence). The V end lost 0 bases, the J end lost 7 bases, and 15 bases lay between the germline ends. The CDR3: CATSRDPNRRGEKLFF. The CDR3 DNA is TGTGCCACCAGCAGAGATCCCAACCGAAGGGGTGAAAAACTGTTTTTT.

This clonotype has more than one count but fewer than ten. This chain joins TRBV4-2 and TRBJ2-1; no definite D call. V lost 1 base, J lost 6 bases, and 7 bases lay in between. CDR3 length: 13 amino acids. Germline loops: CDR1 LGHNA, CDR2 YNFKEQ. CDR3 bases: TGTGCCAGCAGCCAAGGACCTTTCAATGAGCAGTTCTTC. Translated: CASSQGPFNEQFF.

At least ten counts were recorded for this clonotype. The chain is built from TRBV29-1 and TRBJ1-2; 12 bases map to TRBD1. CDR1 is SQVTM and CDR2 is ANQGSEA in the germline V gene. The CDR3 extends over 17 amino acids. Trimming took 1 base from V and 5 from J; bases not matched to a gene: 11. The CDR3 spells CSVEAPGQGAGGYGYTF. The CDR3 DNA reads TGCAGCGTTGAAGCTCCGGGACAGGGGGCAGGAGGATATGGCTACACCTTC.

This clonotype was counted at least ten times. The gene calls are TRBV29-1 and TRBJ2-1, with 7 bases fitting TRBD2. The ends lost 4 bases at V and 2 bases at J; junction bases unmatched: 2. The CDR3 is made up of 13 amino acids. Germline lookup yields CDR1 SQVTM and CDR2 ANQGSEA. The CDR3, as DNA: TGCAGCGTTGGGACTAGACCCTACAATGAGCAGTTCTTC. This encodes CSVGTRPYNEQFF.